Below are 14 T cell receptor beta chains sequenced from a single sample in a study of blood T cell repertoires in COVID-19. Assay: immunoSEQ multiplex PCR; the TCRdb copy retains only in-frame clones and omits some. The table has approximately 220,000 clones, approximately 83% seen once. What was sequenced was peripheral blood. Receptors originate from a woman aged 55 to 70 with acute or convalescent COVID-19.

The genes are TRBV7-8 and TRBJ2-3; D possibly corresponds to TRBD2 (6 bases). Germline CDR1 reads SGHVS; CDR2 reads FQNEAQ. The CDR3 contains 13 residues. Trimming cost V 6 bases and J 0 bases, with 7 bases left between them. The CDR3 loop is CASRGLSTDTQYF. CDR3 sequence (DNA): TGTGCCAGCAGGGGACTCAGCACAGATACGCAGTATTTT.

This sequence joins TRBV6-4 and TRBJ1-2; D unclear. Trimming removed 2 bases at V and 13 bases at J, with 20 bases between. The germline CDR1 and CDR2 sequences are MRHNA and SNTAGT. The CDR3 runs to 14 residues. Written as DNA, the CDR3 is TGTGCCAGCAGTGACGAGTTTGGTGGCGGCCGGCGCACCTTC. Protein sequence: CASSDEFGGGRRTF.

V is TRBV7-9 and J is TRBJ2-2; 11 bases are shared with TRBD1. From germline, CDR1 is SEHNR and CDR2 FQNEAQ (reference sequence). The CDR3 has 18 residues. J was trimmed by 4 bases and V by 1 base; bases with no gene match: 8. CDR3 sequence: CASSLGGQGAVGTGELFF. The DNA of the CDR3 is TGTGCCAGCAGCTTAGGAGGACAGGGGGCCGTAGGCACCGGGGAGCTGTTTTTT.

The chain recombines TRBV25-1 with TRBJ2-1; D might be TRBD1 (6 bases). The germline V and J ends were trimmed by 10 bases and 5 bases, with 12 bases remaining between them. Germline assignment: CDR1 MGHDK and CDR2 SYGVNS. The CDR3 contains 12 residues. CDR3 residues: CATRDINNEQFF. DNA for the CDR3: TGTGCCACCAGGGACATAAACAATGAGCAGTTCTTC.

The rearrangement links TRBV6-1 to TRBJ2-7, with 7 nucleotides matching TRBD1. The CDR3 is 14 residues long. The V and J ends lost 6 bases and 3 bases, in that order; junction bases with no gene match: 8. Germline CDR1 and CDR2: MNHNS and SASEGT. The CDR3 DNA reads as TGTGCCAGCAGAAACCGGGACAGAGACTACGAGCAGTACTTC. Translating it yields CASRNRDRDYEQYF.

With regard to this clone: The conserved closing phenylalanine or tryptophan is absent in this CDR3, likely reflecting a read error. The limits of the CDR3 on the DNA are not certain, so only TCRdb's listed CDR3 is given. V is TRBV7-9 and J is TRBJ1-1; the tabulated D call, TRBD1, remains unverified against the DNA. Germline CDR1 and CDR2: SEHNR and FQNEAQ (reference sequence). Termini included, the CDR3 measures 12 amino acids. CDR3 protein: CASSPTGQGIFY.

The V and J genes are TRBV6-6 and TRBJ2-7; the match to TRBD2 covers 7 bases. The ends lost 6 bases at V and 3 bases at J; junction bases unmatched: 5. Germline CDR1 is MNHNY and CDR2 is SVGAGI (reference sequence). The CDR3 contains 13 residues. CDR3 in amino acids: CASRAGPGYEQYF. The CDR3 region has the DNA TGTGCCAGCAGAGCGGGGCCAGGCTACGAGCAGTACTTC.

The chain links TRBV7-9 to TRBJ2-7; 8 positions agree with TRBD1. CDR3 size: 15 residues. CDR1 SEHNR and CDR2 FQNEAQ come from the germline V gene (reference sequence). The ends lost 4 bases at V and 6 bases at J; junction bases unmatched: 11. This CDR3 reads CASSSGQGPLFEQYF. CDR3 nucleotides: TGTGCCAGCAGCTCCGGACAGGGCCCCCTTTTCGAGCAGTACTTC. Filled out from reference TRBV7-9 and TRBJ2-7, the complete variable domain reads DTGVSQNPRHKITKRGQNVTFRCDPISEHNRLYWYRQTLGQGPEFLTYFQNEAQLEKSRLLSDRFSAERPKGSFSTLEIQRTEQGDSAMYLCASSSGQGPLFEQYFGPGTRLTVT.

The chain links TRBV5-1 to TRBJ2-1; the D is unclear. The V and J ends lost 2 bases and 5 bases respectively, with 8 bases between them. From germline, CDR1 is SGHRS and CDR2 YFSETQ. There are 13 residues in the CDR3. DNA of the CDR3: TGCGCCAGCAGCTTCTCTGGGCACAATGAGCAGTTCTTC. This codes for CASSFSGHNEQFF.

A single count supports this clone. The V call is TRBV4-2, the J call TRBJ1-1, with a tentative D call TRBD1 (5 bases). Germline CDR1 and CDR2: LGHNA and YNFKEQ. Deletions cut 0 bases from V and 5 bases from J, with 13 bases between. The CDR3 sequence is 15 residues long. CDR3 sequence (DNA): TGTGCCAGCAGCCAAGATCTAGACCCAGGGACTGAAGCTTTCTTT. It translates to CASSQDLDPGTEAFF.

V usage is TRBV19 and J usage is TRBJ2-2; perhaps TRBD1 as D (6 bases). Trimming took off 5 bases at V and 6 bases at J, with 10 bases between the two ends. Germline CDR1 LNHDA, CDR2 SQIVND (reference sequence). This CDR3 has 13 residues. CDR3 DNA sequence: TGTGCCAGTAGTCGTCAGGGGTCCGGGGAGCTGTTTTTT. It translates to CASSRQGSGELFF.

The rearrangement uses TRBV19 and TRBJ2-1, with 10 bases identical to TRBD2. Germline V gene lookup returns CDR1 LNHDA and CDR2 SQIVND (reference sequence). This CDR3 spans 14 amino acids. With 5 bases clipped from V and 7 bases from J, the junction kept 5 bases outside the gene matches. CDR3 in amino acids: CASSPGLALNEQFF. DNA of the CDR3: TGTGCCAGTAGTCCGGGACTAGCGTTAAATGAGCAGTTCTTC.

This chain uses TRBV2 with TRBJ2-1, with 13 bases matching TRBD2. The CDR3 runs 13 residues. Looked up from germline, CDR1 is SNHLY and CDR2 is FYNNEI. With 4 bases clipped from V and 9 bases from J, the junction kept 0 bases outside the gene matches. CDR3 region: CASSGTSGGEQFF. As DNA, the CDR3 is TGTGCCAGCAGTGGGACTAGCGGGGGTGAGCAGTTCTTC. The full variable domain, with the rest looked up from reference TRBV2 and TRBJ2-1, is EPEVTQTPSHQVTQMGQEVILRCVPISNHLYFYWYRQILGQKVEFLVSFYNNEISEKSEIFDDQFSVERPDGSNFTLKIRSTKLEDSAMYFCASSGTSGGEQFFGPGTRLTVL.

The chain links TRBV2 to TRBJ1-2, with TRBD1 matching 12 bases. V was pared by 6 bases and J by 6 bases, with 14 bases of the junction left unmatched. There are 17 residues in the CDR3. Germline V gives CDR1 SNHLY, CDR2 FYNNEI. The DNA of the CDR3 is TGTGCCAGCAGGGTTTCCGGGACAGGGGGCAGAAGAGATGGCTACACCTTC. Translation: CASRVSGTGGRRDGYTF.